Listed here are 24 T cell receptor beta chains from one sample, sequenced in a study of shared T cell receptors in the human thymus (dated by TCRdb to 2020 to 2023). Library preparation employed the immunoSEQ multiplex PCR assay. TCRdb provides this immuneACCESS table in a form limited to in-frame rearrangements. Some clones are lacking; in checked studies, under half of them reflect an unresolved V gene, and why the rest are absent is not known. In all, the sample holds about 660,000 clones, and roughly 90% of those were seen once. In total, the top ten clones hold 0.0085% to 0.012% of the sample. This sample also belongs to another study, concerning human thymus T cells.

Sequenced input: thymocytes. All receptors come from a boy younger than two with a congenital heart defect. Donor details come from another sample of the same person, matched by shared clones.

CDR3 nucleotides: TGCGCCAGCAGCCAAAAGACTAGCGCCTCCTACGAGCAGTACTTC. Its protein is CASSQKTSASYEQYF. This chain links TRBV4-3 with TRBJ2-7; 8 bases are shared with TRBD2. V lost 2 bases and J lost 0; bases outside the gene matches: 3. The CDR3 spans 15 residues. Germline CDR1 is LGHNA and CDR2 is YSLEER.

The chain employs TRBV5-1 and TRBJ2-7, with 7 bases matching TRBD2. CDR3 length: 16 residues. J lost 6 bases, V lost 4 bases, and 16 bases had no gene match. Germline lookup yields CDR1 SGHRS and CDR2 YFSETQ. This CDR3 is CASSLSTGTTLPEQYF. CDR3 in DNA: TGCGCCAGCAGCCTCTCGACCGGGACTACCCTCCCCGAGCAGTACTTC.

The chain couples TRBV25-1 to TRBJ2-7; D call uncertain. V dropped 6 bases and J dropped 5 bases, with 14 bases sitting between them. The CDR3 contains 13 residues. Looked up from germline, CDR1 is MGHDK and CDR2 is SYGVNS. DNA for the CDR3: TGTGCCAGCAGGCTCCGGCTAGGAAACGAGCAGTACTTC. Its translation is CASRLRLGNEQYF.

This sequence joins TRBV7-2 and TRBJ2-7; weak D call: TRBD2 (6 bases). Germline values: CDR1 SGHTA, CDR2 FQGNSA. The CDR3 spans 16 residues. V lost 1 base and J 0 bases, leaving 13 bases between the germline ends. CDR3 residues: CASSLDGGAASYEQYF. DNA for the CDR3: TGTGCCAGCAGCTTAGATGGAGGGGCCGCCTCCTACGAGCAGTACTTC. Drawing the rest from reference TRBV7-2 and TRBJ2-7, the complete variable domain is GAGVSQSPSNKVTEKGKDVELRCDPISGHTALYWYRQSLGQGLEFLIYFQGNSAPDKSGLPSDRFSAERTGGSVSTLTIQRTQQEDSAVYLCASSLDGGAASYEQYFGPGTRLTVT.

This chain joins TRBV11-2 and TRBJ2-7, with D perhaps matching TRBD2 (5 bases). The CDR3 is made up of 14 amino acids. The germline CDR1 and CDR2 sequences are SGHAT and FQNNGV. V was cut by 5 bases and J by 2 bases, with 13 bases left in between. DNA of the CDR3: TGTGCCAGCAGCGGAGGACTTGGGGCCTACGAGCAGTACTTC. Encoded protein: CASSGGLGAYEQYF. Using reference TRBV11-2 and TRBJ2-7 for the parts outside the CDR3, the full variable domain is EAGVAQSPRYKIIEKRQSVAFWCNPISGHATLYWYQQILGQGPKLLIQFQNNGVVDDSQLPKDRFSAERLKGVDSTLKIQPAKLEDSAVYLCASSGGLGAYEQYFGPGTRLTVT.

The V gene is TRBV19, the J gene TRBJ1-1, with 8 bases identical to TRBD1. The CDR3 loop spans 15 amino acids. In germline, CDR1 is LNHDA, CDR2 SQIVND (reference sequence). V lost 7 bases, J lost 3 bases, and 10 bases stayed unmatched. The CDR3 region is CASIRTGTLYTEAFF. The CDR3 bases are TGTGCCAGTATCCGGACAGGGACCCTATACACTGAAGCTTTCTTT.

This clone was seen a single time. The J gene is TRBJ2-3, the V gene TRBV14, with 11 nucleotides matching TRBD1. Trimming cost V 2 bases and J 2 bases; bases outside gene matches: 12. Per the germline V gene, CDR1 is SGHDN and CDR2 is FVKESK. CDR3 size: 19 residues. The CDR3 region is CASSQTRDRGSGATDTQYF. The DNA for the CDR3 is TGTGCCAGCAGCCAAACTCGGGACAGGGGGAGTGGAGCCACAGATACGCAGTATTTT. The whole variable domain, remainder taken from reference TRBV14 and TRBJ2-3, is EAGVTQFPSHSVIEKGQTVTLRCDPISGHDNLYWYRRVMGKEIKFLLHFVKESKQDESGMPNNRFLAERTGGTYSTLKVQPAELEDSGVYFCASSQTRDRGSGATDTQYFGPGTRLTVL.

The CDR3 region is CASSLGRTSGRGNEQFF. The CDR3 nucleotides are TGTGCCAGCAGTCTAGGGCGGACTAGCGGGAGGGGCAATGAGCAGTTCTTC. This chain uses TRBV27 with TRBJ2-1; the match to TRBD2 covers 15 bases. Germline V gene sequence: CDR1 MNHEY, CDR2 SMNVEV (reference sequence). J lost 6 bases, V lost 5 bases, and 8 bases had no gene match. The CDR3 covers 17 residues.

DNA of the CDR3: TGTGCCAGTAGTCCGCGGGACGGACTGTCGGAGACCCAGTACTTC. Its protein product is CASSPRDGLSETQYF. The chain combines TRBV19 with TRBJ2-5, with D tentatively TRBD2 (6 bases). V was pared by 5 bases and J by 5 bases, with 18 bases between. Germline V gives CDR1 LNHDA, CDR2 SQIVND (reference sequence). The CDR3 sequence is 15 residues long.

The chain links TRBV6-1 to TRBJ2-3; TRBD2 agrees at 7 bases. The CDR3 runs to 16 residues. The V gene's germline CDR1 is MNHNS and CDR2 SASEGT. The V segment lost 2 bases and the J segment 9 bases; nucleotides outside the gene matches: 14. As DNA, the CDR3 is TGTGCCAGCAGTGAAATTGGGGGAGGGTGGGTCAGGACGCAGTATTTT. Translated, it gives CASSEIGGGWVRTQYF.

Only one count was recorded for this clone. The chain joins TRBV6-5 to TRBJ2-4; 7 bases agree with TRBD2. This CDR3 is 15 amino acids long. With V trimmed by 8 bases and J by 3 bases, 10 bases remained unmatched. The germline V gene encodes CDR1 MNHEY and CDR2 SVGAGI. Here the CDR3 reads CASRGGRRFKNIQYF. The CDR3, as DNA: TGTGCCAGCCGGGGAGGGAGGAGATTCAAAAACATTCAGTACTTC.

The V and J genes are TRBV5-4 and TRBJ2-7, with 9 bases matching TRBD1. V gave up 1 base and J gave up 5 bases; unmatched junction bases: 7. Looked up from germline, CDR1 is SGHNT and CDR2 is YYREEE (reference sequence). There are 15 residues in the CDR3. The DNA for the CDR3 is TGTGCCAGCAGCTTGTACTGGGACAGGGCCGACGAGCAGTACTTC. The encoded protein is CASSLYWDRADEQYF.

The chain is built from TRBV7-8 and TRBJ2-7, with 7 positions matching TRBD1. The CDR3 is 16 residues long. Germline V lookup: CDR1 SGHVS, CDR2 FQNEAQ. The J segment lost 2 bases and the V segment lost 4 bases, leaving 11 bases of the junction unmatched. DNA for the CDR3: TGTGCCAGCAGCTCTGGGGCCGGGACAGAGACCTACGAGCAGTACTTC. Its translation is CASSSGAGTETYEQYF.

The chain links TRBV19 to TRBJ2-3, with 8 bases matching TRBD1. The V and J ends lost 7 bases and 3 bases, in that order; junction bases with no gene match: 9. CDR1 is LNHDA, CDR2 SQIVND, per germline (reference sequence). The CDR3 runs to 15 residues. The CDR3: CASIDGDRRTDTQYF. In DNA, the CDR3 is TGTGCCAGTATCGATGGGGACAGGAGGACAGATACGCAGTATTTT. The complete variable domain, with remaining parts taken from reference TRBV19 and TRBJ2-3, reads DGGITQSPKYLFRKEGQNVTLSCEQNLNHDAMYWYRQDPGQGLRLIYYSQIVNDFQKGDIAEGYSVSREKKESFPLTVTSAQKNPTAFYLCASIDGDRRTDTQYFGPGTRLTVL.

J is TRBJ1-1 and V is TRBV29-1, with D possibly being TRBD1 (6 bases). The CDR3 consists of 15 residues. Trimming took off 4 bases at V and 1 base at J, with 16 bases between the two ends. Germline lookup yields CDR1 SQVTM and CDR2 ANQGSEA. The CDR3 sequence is CSVVDRGARNTEAFF. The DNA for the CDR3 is TGCAGCGTTGTTGACCGGGGGGCGAGGAACACTGAAGCTTTCTTT.

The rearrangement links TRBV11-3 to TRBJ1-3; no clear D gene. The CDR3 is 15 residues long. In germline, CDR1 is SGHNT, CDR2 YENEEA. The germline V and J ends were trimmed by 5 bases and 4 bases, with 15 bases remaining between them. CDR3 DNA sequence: TGTGCCAGCAGCCTTGGGCTTCGACGGGGAAACACCATATATTTT. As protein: CASSLGLRRGNTIYF.

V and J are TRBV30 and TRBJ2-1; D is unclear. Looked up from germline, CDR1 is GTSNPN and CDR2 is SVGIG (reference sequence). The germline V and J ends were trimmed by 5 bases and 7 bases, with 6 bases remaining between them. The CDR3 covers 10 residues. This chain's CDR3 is CAWAGNEQFF. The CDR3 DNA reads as TGTGCCTGGGCCGGTAATGAGCAGTTCTTC.

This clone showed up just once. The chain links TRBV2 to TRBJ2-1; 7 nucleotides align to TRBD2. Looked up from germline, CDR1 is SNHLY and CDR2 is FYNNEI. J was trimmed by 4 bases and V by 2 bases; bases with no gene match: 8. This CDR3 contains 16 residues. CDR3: CASSELKPGGYNEQFF. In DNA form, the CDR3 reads TGTGCCAGCAGTGAACTAAAGCCCGGGGGGTACAATGAGCAGTTCTTC.

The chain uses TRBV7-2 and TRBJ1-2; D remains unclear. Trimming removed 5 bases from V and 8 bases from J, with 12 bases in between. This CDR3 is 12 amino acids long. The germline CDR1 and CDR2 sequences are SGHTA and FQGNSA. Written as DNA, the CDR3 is TGTGCCAGCAGCGCCGTCGGGTCGGGCTACACCTTC. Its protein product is CASSAVGSGYTF.

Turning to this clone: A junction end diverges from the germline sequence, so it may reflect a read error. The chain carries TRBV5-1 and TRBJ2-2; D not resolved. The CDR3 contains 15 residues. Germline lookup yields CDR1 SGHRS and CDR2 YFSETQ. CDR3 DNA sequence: TGCGCCAGCAGCTTGGACAGCCCGAACCCCGGGGAGCTGTTTTTT. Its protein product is CASSLDSPNPGELFF.

The CDR3 is CSVDRGSSPSYNEQFF. The CDR3 DNA reads TGCAGCGTTGACCGCGGGAGCTCCCCCTCCTACAATGAGCAGTTCTTC. The chain couples TRBV29-1 to TRBJ2-1; 7 nucleotides line up with TRBD2. This CDR3 has 16 residues. V lost 3 bases to trimming and J lost 0 bases; unmatched junction nucleotides: 8. Germline lookup yields CDR1 SQVTM and CDR2 ANQGSEA.

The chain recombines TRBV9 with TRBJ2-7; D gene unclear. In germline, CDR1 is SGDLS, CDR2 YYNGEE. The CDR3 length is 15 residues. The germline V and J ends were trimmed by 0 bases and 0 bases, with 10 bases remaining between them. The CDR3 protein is CASSVDGGSSYEQYF. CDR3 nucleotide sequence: TGTGCCAGCAGCGTAGACGGCGGAAGCTCCTACGAGCAGTACTTC.

CDR3 region: CASSRTGLAEETQYF. As DNA, the CDR3 is TGCGCCAGCAGCCGAACGGGACTGGCCGAAGAGACCCAGTACTTC. The rearrangement links TRBV4-3 to TRBJ2-5, with D tentatively TRBD2 (6 bases). The CDR3 consists of 15 residues. The V gene's germline CDR1 is LGHNA and CDR2 YSLEER. The germline V and J ends were trimmed by 4 bases and 3 bases, with 15 bases remaining between them.

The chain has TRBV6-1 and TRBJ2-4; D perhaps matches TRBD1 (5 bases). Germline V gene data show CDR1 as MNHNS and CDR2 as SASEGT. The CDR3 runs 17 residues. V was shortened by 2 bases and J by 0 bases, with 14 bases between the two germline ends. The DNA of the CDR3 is TGTGCCAGCAGTGAATGGGGCCGGCAAGTAGCCAAAAACATTCAGTACTTC. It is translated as CASSEWGRQVAKNIQYF.